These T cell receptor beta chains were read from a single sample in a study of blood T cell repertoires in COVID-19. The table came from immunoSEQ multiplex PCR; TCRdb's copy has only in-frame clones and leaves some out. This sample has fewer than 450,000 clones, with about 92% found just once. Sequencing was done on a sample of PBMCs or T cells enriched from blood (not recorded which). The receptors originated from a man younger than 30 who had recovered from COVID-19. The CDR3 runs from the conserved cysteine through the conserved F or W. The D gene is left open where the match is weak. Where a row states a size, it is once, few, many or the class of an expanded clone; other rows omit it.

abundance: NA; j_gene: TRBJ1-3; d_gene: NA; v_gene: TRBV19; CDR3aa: CASISLTGRSGNTIYF; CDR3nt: TGTGCCAGTATAAGCTTGACAGGAAGATCTGGAAACACCATATATTTT
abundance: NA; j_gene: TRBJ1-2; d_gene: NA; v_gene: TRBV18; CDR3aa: CASSQEGFYGYTF; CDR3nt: TGTGCCAGCTCTCAGGAGGGGTTCTATGGCTACACCTTC
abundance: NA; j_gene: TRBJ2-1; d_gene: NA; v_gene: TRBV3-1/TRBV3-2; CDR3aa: CASSQGTEQFF; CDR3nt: TGTGCCAGCAGCCAAGGGACAGAGCAGTTCTTC
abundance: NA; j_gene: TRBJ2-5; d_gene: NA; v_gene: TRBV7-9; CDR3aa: CASSTGGAGVLETQYF; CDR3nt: TGTGCCAGCAGCACCGGGGGCGCGGGGGTTTTAGAGACCCAGTACTTC
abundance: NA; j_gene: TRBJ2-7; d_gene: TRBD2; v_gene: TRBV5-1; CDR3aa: CASSSHPDGLAGVLRSYEQYF; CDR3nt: TGCGCCAGCAGCTCTCACCCGGACGGGCTAGCGGGAGTTTTGAGATCCTACGAGCAGTACTTC
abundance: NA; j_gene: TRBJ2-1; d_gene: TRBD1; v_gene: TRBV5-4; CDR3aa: CASSTGTGRVGIF; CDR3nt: TGTGCCAGCAGCACCGGGACAGGGAGAGTAGGAATCTTC
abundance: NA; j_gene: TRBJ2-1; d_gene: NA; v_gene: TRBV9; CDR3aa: CASSGERVVEQFF; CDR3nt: TGTGCCAGCAGCGGGGAGAGGGTCGTCGAGCAGTTCTTC
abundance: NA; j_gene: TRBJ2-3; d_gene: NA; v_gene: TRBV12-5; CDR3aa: CASGFHSPGTDTQYF; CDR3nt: TGTGCTAGTGGTTTCCATAGTCCCGGCACAGATACGCAGTATTTT
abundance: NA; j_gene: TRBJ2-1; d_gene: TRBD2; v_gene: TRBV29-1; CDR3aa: CSVEGTSEYNEQFF; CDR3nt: TGCAGCGTTGAAGGGACTAGCGAATACAATGAGCAGTTCTTC
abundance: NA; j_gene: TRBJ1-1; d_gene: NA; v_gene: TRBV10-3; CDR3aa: CATGDYQREAFF; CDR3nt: TGTGCCACCGGGGACTACCAGCGGGAAGCTTTCTTT
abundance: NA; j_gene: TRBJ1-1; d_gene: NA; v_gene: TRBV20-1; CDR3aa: CSASQATGNEAFF; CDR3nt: TGCAGTGCTAGTCAGGCGACAGGTAATGAAGCTTTCTTT
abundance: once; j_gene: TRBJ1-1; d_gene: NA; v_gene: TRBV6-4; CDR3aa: CASSSLWGPEMYTEAFF; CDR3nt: TGTGCCAGCAGCTCATTGTGGGGGCCGGAGATGTACACTGAAGCTTTCTTT
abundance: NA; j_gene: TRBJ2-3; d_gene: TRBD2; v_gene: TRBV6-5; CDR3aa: CATLYSGGTNTQYF; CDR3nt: TGTGCCACTCTGTATAGCGGGGGTACAAATACGCAGTATTTT
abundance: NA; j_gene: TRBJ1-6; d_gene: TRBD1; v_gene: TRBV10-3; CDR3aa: CAISRDSLNSPLHF; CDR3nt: TGTGCCATCAGCCGGGACAGCCTTAATTCACCCCTCCACTTT
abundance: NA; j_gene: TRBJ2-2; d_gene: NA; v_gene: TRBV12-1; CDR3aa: CASSFEGPSGELFF; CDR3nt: TGTGCCAGCAGCTTTGAGGGGCCGTCCGGGGAGCTGTTTTTT
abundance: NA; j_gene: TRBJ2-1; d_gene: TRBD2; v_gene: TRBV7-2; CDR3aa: CASSKGLAGVNEQFF; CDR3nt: TGTGCCAGCAGCAAAGGACTAGCGGGAGTCAATGAGCAGTTCTTC
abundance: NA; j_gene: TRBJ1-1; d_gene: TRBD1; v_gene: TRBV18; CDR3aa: CASSPRQGAGMNTEAFF; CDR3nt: TGTGCCAGCTCACCACGGCAGGGGGCTGGGATGAACACTGAAGCTTTCTTT
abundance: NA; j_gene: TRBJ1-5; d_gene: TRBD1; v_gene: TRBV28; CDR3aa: CASSWGDRGNQPQHF; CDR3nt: TGTGCCAGCAGTTGGGGAGACAGGGGCAATCAGCCCCAGCATTTT
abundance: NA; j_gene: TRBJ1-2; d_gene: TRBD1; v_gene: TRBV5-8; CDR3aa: CASSFPSTGVYGYTF; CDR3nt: TGTGCCAGCAGCTTTCCGTCGACAGGGGTATACGGCTACACCTTC
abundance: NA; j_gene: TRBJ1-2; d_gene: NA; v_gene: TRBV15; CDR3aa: CATSAMDKHGYTF; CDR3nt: TGTGCCACCAGCGCCATGGACAAGCATGGCTACACCTTC
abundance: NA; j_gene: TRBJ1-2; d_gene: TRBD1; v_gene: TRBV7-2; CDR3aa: CASSPRTGVRGYTF; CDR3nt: TGTGCCAGCAGCCCAAGGACAGGGGTTCGAGGCTACACCTTC
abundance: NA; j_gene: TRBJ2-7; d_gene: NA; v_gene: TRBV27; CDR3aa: CASSSTYEQYF; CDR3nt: TGTGCCAGCAGTTCGACATACGAGCAGTACTTC
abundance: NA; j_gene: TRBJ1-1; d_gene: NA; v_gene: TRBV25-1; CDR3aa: CASITGLRLVTEAFF; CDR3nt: TGTGCCAGCATAACAGGGTTACGGTTGGTCACTGAAGCTTTCTTT
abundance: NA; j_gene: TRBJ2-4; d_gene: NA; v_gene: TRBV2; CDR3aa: CASSERSRLDIQYF; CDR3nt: TGTGCCAGCAGTGAGCGAAGTAGGCTAGACATTCAGTACTTC
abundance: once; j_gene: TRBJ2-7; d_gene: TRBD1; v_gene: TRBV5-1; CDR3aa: CASSLTGATYEQYF; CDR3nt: TGCGCCAGCAGCTTGACAGGGGCGACCTACGAGCAGTACTTC
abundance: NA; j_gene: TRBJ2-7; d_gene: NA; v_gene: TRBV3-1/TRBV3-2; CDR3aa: CASSQGLAFDEQYF; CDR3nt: TGTGCCAGCAGCCAAGGGCTAGCATTCGACGAGCAGTACTTC
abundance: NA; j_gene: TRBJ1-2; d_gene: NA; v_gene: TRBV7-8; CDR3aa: CASSLGPEYGYTF; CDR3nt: TGTGCCAGCAGCTTAGGTCCAGAATATGGCTACACCTTC
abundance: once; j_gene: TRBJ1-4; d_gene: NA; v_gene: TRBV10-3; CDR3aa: CAIGNQGSANEKLFF; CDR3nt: TGTGCCATCGGCAATCAGGGGTCAGCTAATGAAAAACTGTTTTTT
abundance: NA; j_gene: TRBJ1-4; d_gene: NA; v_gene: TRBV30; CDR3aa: CAWSSSVGRTKLFF; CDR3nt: TGTGCCTGGAGCTCCTCAGTTGGGCGAACTAAACTGTTTTTT
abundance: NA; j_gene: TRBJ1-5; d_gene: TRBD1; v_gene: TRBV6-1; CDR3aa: CASSEAPGQRIYSNQPQHF; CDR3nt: TGTGCCAGCAGTGAAGCTCCGGGACAGCGGATCTATAGCAATCAGCCCCAGCATTTT
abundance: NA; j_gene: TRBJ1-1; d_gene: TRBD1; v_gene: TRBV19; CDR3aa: CASSIPGTGGFLTEAFF; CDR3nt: TGTGCCAGTAGTATTCCCGGGACAGGTGGCTTTTTGACTGAAGCTTTCTTT
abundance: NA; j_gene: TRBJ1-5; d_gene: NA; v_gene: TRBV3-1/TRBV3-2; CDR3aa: CASSQGLGSQGNQPQHF; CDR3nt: TGTGCCAGCAGCCAAGGGCTGGGCAGTCAGGGCAATCAGCCCCAGCATTTT
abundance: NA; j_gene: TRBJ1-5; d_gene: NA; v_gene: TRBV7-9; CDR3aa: CASSPKNQPQHF; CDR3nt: TGTGCCAGCAGCCCCAAAAATCAGCCCCAGCATTTT
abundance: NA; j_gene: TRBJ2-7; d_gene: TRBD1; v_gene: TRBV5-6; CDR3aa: CASTYGTVEYEQYF; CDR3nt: TGTGCCAGCACCTACGGGACAGTAGAGTACGAGCAGTACTTC
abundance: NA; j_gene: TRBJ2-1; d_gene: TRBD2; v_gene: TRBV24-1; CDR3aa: CAPNLAGLAAYNEQFF; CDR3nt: TGTGCCCCTAATTTGGCCGGGCTAGCGGCCTACAATGAGCAGTTCTTC
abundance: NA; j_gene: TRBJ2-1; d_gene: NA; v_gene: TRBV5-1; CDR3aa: CASSLNSLGREQFF; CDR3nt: TGCGCCAGCAGCTTGAATTCTCTGGGGAGAGAGCAGTTCTTC
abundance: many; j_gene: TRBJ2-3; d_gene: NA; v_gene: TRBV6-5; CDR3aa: CASISDTDTQYF; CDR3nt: TGTGCCAGCATTAGTGATACAGATACGCAGTATTTT
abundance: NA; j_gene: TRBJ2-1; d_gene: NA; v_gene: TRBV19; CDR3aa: CASSIVGGVNNEQFF; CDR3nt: TGTGCCAGTAGTATCGTGGGGGGAGTTAACAATGAGCAGTTCTTC
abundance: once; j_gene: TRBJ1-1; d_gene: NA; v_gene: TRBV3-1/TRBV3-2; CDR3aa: CASSPYRSGLNTEAFF; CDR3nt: TGTGCCAGCAGCCCCTACCGCTCAGGCTTGAACACTGAAGCTTTCTTT
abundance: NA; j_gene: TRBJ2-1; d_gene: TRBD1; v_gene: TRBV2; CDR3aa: CASQGQGYSQFF; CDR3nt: TGTGCCAGCCAGGGACAGGGCTACTCTCAGTTCTTC
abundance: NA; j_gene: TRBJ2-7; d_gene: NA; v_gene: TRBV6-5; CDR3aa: CASSRSSYEQYF; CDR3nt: TGTGCCAGCAGCCGATCTAGCTACGAGCAGTACTTC
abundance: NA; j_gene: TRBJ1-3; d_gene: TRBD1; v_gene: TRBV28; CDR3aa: CASSSTGSGGNTIYF; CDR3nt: TGTGCCAGCAGTTCGACAGGGTCGGGCGGAAACACCATATATTTT
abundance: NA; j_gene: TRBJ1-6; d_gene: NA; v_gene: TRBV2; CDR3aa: CASSPGENSPLHF; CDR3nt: TGTGCCAGCAGTCCAGGGGAGAATTCACCCCTCCACTTT
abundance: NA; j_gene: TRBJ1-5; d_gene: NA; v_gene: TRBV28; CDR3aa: CASRVGAIGNQPQHF; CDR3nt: TGTGCCAGCAGGGTGGGGGCGATCGGCAATCAGCCCCAGCATTTT
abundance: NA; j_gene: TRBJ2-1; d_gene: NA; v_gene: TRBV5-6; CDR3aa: CASSPQGNEQFF; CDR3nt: TGTGCCAGCAGCCCCCAGGGTAATGAGCAGTTCTTC
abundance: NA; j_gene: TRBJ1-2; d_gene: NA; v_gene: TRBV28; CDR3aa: CASSQSQGRSYGYTF; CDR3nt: TGTGCCAGCAGCCAATCCCAGGGTAGGAGCTATGGCTACACCTTC
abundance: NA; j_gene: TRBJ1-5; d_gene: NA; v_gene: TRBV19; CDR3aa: CASTRAKSYSNQPQHF; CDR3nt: TGTGCCAGTACCAGGGCCAAGAGTTATAGCAATCAGCCCCAGCATTTT
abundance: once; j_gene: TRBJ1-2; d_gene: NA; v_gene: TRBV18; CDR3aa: CASSPYPIDPGDGYTF; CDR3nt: TGTGCCAGCTCACCATATCCCATTGACCCGGGGGATGGCTACACCTTC
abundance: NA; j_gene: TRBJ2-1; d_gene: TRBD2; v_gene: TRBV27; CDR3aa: CASSSIQVAGVVDEQFF; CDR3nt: TGTGCCAGCAGTTCCATCCAAGTAGCGGGAGTCGTAGATGAGCAGTTCTTC
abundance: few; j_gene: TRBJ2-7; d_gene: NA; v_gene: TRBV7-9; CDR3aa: CASSLSYEQYF; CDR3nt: TGTGCCAGCAGCCTCTCCTACGAGCAGTACTTC
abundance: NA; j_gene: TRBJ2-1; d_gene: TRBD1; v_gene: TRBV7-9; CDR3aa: CASSLVGQGLGEQFF; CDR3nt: TGTGCCAGCAGCTTAGTGGGACAGGGATTAGGTGAGCAGTTCTTC
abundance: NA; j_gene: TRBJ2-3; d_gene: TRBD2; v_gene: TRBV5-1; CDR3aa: CASSQLAGSTDTQYF; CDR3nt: TGCGCCAGCAGCCAACTAGCGGGAAGTACAGATACGCAGTATTTT